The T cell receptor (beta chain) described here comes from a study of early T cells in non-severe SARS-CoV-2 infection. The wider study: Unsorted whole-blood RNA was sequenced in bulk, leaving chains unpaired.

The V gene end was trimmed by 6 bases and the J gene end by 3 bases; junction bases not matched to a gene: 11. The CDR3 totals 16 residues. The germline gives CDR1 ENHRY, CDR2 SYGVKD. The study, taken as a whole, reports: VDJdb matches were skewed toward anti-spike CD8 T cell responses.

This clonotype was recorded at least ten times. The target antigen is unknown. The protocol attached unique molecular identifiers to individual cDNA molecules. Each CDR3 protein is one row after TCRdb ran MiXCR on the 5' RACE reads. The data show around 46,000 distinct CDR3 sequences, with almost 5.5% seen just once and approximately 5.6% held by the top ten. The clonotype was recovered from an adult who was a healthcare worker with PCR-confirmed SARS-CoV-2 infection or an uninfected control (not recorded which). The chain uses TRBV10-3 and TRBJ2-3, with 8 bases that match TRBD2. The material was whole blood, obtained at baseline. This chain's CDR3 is CAIRSASGSVTDTQYF. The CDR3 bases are TGTGCCATCAGGTCGGCAAGCGGGAGTGTGACAGATACGCAGTATTTT.